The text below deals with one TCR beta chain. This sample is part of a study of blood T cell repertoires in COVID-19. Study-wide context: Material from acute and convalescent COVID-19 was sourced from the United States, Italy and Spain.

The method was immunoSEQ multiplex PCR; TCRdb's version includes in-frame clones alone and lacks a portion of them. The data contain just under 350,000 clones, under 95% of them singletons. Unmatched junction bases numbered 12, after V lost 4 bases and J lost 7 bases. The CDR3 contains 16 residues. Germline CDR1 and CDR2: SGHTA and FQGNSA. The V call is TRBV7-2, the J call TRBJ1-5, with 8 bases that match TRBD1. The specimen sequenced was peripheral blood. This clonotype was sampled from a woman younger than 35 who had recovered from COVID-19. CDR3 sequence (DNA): TGTGCCAGCAGCTCCGGACTCAGGGGGCGTAGGCAGCCCCAGCATTTT. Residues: CASSSGLRGRRQPQHF.